The clone carrying this T cell receptor (beta chain) was seen only once. This entry comes from a study of blood T cell repertoires in COVID-19. Turning to the study itself: PBMCs, B-cell-depleted T cells, or T cells were the source of the cDNA or gDNA that made up the material.

Original methodology: Amplification of reference gene primers provided the estimated nucleated cell counts. Here immunoSEQ multiplex PCR was the method, and the copy in TCRdb shows in-frame clones only, minus some. V, J and clone size are taken as reported in that table, and D and trimming were inferred from the DNA itself. The sample carries about 360,000 clones, 70% to 90% recorded once. Sequencing was carried out using PBMCs or T cells enriched from blood (not recorded which). The TCR sequence derives from a man aged 30 to 39 who had recovered from COVID-19.

CDR3 in DNA: TGCGCCAGCAGTGAGTCTCCGGGCACAGATACGCAGTATTTT. This gives the protein CASSESPGTDTQYF. This rearrangement joins TRBV10-1 to TRBJ2-3; D gene unclear. Germline V gene lookup returns CDR1 WNHNN and CDR2 SYGVQD (reference sequence). The CDR3 runs 14 residues. V was trimmed by 0 bases and J by 1 base, leaving 5 bases between them.